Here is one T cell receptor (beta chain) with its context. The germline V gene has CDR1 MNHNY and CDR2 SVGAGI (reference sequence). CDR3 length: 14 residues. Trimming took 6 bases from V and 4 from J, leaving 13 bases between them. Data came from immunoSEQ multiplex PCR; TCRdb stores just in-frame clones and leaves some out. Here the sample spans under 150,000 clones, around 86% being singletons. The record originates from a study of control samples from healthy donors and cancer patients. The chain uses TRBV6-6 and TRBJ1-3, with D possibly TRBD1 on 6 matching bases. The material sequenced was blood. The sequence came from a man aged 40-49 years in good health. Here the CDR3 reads CASREGGSGNTIYF. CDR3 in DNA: TGTGCCAGCAGGGAAGGGGGATCCGGAAACACCATATATTTT.